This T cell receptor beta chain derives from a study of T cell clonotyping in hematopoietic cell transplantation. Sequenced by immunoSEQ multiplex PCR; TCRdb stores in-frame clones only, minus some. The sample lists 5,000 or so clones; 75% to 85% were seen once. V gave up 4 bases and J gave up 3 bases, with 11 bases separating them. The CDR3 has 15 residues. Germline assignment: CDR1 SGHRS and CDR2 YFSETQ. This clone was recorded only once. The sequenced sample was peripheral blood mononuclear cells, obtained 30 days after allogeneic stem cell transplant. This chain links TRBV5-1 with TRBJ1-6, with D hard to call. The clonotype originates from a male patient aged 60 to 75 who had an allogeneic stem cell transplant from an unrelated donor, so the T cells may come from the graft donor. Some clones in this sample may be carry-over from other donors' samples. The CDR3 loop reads CASSPRANYNSPLHF. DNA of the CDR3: TGCGCCAGCAGCCCCCGGGCCAACTATAATTCACCCCTCCACTTT.